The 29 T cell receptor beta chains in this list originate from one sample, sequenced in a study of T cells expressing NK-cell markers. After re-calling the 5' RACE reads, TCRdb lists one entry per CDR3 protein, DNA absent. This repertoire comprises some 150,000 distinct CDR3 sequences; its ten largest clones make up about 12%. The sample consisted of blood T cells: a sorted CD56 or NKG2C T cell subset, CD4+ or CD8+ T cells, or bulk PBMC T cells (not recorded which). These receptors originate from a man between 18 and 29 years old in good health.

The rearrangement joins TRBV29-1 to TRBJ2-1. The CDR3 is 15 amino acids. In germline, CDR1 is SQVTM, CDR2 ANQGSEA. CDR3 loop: CSVEKREAIDNEQFF.

Here the CDR3 reads CASSESHQTGELFF. V gene TRBV10-1 combines with J gene TRBJ2-2. This CDR3 has 14 amino acids. Germline V gene sequence: CDR1 WNHNN, CDR2 SYGVQD (reference sequence).

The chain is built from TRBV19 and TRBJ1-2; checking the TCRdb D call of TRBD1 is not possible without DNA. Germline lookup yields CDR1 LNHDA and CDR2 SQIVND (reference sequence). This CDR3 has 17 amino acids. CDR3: CASSMRTGPEVDYGYTF.

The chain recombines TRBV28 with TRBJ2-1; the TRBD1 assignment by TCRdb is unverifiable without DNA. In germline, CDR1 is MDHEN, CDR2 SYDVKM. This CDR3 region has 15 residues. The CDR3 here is CASSLDLGQNNEQFF. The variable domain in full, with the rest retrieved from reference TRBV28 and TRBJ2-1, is DVKVTQSSRYLVKRTGEKVFLECVQDMDHENMFWYRQDPGLGLRLIYFSYDVKMKEKGDIPEGYSVSREKKERFSLILESASTNQTSMYLCASSLDLGQNNEQFFGPGTRLTVL.

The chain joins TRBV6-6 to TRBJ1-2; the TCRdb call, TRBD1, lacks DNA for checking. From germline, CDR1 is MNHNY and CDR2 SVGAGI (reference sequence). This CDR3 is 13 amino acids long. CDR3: CASSRTGGYGYTF.

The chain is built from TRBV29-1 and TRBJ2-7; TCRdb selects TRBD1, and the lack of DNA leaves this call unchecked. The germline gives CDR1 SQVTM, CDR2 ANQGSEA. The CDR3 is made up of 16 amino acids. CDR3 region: CSVNLFGTGSSYEQYF.

CDR3 protein: CASSPGTTYNEQFF. This chain links TRBV7-9 with TRBJ2-1. This CDR3 has 14 amino acids. CDR1 and CDR2 from the germline V gene are SEHNR and FQNEAQ (reference sequence).

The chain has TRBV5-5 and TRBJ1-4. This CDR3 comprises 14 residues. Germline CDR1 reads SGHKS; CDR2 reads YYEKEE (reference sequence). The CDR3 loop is CASSLSRSNEKLFF. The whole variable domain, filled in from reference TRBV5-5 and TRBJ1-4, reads DAGVTQSPTHLIKTRGQQVTLRCSPISGHKSVSWYQQVLGQGPQFIFQYYEKEERGRGNFPDRFSARQFPNYSSELNVNALLLGDSALYLCASSLSRSNEKLFFGSGTQLSVL.

Here the CDR3 reads CASSYSSRRDLSTGELFF. V is TRBV6-5 and J is TRBJ2-2; TCRdb calls TRBD1, which cannot be checked without DNA. Germline-derived CDR1 and CDR2 are MNHEY and SVGAGI. The CDR3 consists of 18 residues.

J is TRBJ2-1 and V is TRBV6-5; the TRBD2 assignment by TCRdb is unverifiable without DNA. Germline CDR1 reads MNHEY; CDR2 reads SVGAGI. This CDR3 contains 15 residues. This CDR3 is CASSPLAGGLNEQFF.

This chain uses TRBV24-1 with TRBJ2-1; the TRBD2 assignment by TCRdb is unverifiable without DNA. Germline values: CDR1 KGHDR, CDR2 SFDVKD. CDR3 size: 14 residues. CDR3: CATSDLEGLGEQFF.

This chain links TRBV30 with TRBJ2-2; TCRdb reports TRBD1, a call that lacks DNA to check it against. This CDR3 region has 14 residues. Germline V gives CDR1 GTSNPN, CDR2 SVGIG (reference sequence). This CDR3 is CAWTGRVAAGELFF.

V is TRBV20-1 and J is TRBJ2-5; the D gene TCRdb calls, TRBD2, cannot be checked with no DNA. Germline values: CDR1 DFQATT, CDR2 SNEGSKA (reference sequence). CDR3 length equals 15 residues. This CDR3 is CSGSTSGFPQETQYF.

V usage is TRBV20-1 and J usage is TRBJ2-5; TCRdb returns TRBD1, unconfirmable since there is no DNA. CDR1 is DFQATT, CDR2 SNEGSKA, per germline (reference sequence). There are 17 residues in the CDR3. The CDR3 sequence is CSARPPSGTGSRETQYF.

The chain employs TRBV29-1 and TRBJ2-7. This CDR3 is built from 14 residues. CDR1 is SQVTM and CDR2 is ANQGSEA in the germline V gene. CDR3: CSVEGGLGNYEQYF.

The CDR3 region is CASSWAGRANEQFF. The genes are TRBV12-3 or TRBV12-4 and TRBJ2-1; lacking DNA, the TRBD1 call made by TCRdb goes unchecked. This CDR3 spans 14 amino acids.

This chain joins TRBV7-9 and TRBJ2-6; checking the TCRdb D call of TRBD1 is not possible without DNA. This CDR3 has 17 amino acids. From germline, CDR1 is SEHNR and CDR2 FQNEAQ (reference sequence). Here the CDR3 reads CASSLPGGPSGANVLTF.

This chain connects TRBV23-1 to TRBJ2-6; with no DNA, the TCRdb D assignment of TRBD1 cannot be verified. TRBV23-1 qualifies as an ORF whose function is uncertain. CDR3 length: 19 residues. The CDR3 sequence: CASSQWVAGGISGANVLTF.

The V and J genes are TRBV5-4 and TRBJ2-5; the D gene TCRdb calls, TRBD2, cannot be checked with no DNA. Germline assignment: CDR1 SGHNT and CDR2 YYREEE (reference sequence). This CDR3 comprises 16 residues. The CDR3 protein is CASRAFGAGGQETQYF.

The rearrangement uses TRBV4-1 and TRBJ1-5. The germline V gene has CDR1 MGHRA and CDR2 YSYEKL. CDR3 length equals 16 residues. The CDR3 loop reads CASSPAGSGGNQPQHF.

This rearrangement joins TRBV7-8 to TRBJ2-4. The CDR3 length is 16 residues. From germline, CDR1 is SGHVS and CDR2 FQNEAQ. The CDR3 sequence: CASSLVGQIAKNIQYF.

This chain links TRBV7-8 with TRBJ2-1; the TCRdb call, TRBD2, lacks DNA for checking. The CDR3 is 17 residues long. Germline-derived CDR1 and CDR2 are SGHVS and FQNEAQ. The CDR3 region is CASSLAVAREGYNEQFF.

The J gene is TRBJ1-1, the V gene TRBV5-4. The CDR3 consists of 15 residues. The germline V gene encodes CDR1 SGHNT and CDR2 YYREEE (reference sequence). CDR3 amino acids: CASSFEEEMNTEAFF.

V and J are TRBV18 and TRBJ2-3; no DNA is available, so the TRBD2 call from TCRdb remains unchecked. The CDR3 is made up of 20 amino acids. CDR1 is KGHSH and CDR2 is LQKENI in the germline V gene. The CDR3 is CASSGVGGKLAATNTDTQYF.

The CDR3 here is CASSLPTDLTYTDTQYF. The rearrangement links TRBV5-6 to TRBJ2-3; the TRBD1 assignment by TCRdb is unverifiable without DNA. Germline CDR1 is SGHDT and CDR2 is YYEEEE. The CDR3 spans 17 residues. The variable domain in full, completed from reference TRBV5-6 and TRBJ2-3, reads DAGVTQSPTHLIKTRGQQVTLRCSPKSGHDTVSWYQQALGQGPQFIFQYYEEEERQRGNFPDRFSGHQFPNYSSELNVNALLLGDSALYLCASSLPTDLTYTDTQYFGPGTRLTVL.

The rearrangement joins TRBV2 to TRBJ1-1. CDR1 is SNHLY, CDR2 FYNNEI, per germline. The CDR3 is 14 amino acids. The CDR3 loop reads CASSEAEGGTEAFF.

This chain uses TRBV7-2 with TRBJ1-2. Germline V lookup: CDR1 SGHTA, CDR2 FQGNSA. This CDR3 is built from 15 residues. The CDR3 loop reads CASSLEGRLNYGYTF.

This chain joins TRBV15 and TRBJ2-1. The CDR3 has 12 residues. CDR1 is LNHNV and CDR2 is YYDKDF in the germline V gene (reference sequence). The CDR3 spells CATSRSLNEQFF.

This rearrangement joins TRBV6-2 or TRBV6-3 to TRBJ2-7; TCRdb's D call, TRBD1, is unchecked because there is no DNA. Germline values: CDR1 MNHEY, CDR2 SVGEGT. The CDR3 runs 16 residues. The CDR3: CASSYGPTGTPYEQYF.